One and the same sample provided the 30 T cell receptor beta chains below, sequenced in a study of metastatic and nonmetastatic thyroid tumors. Until they underwent thyroid surgery, no patient had received any treatment. TCRdb reassembled clones from the PCR reads with MiXCR. Seen here are roughly 30,000 clones, under 20% observed once, and the top ten hold approximately 10%. Sequenced sample: blood. The receptors were gathered from a female donor with papillary thyroid cancer or a benign thyroid nodule (not recorded which). Some clones in this sample may be carry-over from other donors' samples.

This clone was seen only a few times. The chain carries TRBV20-1 and TRBJ2-2, with D possibly being TRBD2 (6 bases). In germline, CDR1 is DFQATT, CDR2 SNEGSKA (reference sequence). This CDR3 is 15 amino acids long. The V gene lost 2 bases and the J gene lost 2 bases, with 12 bases spanning the gap. CDR3 in DNA: TGCAGTGCTAGAAAAAGCGGACTAAACACCGGGGAGCTGTTTTTT. Its translation: CSARKSGLNTGELFF.

The V and J genes are TRBV7-8 and TRBJ2-1, with D perhaps matching TRBD2 (5 bases). Per the germline V gene, CDR1 is SGHVS and CDR2 is FQNEAQ. The germline V and J ends were trimmed by 4 bases and 5 bases, with 15 bases remaining between them. This CDR3 has 15 amino acids. CDR3 residues: CASSSRSLANNEQFF. The CDR3 bases are TGTGCCAGCAGCTCTAGAAGTCTAGCCAACAATGAGCAGTTCTTC. Full variable domain (rest looked up from reference TRBV7-8 and TRBJ2-1): GAGVSQSPRYKVAKRGQDVALRCDPISGHVSLFWYQQALGQGPEFLTYFQNEAQLDKSGLPSDRFFAERPEGSVSTLKIQRTQQEDSAVYLCASSSRSLANNEQFFGPGTRLTVL.

The chain links TRBV4-2 to TRBJ2-2, with TRBD2 matching over 7 bases. The CDR3 loop spans 17 amino acids. Germline V gives CDR1 LGHNA, CDR2 YNFKEQ. V trimming: 0 bases; J trimming: 7 bases; junction bases outside the gene matches: 11. In DNA form, the CDR3 reads TGTGCCAGCAGCCAAGACGGCGCGGCGGGAGTGGACGGGGAGCTGTTTTTT. This codes for CASSQDGAAGVDGELFF.

The chain carries TRBV11-3 and TRBJ2-7; D remains ambiguous. Looked up from germline, CDR1 is SGHNT and CDR2 is YENEEA. This CDR3 region has 13 residues. V lost 1 base and J lost 2, with 6 bases in between. The CDR3 nucleotides read TGTGCCAGCAGCTTAGTCCATGCCTACGAGCAGTACTTC. Its protein is CASSLVHAYEQYF.

Comments on this clone: At one boundary the junction diverges from the germline segment, which might be a read error. V and J are TRBV5-1 and TRBJ2-1; 10 nucleotides match TRBD2. The CDR3 runs 17 residues. Germline assignment: CDR1 SGHRS and CDR2 YFSETQ. The CDR3 protein is CASRIAGGTSSYNEKFF. Here the CDR3 DNA reads TGCGCCAGCCGAATAGCGGGGGGTACCTCCTCCTACAATGAGAAGTTCTTC.

This clone was seen a few times. The CDR3 sequence is CASSYSYSNSPLHF. The CDR3 nucleotides read TGTGCCAGCAGTTACTCGTACAGTAATTCACCCCTCCACTTT. This rearrangement joins TRBV6-6 to TRBJ1-6, with D unresolved. The CDR3 length is 14 residues. Germline lookup yields CDR1 MNHNY and CDR2 SVGAGI (reference sequence). V was shortened by 0 bases and J by 6 bases, with 6 bases between the two germline ends.

This clone was counted at least ten times. The rearrangement joins TRBV2 to TRBJ1-5; D is ambiguous. V was clipped by 9 bases and J by 1 base, with 7 bases between them. Germline lookup yields CDR1 SNHLY and CDR2 FYNNEI. This CDR3 is built from 12 residues. The CDR3 reads CASRRSNQPQHF. In DNA form, the CDR3 reads TGTGCCAGTCGGCGGAGCAATCAGCCCCAGCATTTT.

The chain uses TRBV3-1 and TRBJ2-1; possibly TRBD2 for D (6 bases). The CDR3 length is 15 residues. V lost 4 bases and J 3 bases, leaving 13 bases between the germline ends. Germline V CDR1 and CDR2: LGHDT, YNNKEL (reference sequence). The CDR3 region is CASSRRRANYNEQFF. The CDR3, as DNA: TGTGCCAGCAGCCGCCGGAGGGCCAACTACAATGAGCAGTTCTTC.

The sample holds a few counts of this clone. The chain joins TRBV6-1 to TRBJ1-2; no clear D. Germline lookup yields CDR1 MNHNS and CDR2 SASEGT. The V end lost 5 bases, the J end lost 4 bases, and 14 bases lay between the germline ends. The length of the CDR3 is 14 residues. The CDR3 DNA reads TGTGCCAGCAGTCCCTTGACAAGGTTCTATGGCTACACCTTC. Translating it yields CASSPLTRFYGYTF.

In the case of this clone: A much larger clone is a single base away; this may be a read error. The gene calls are TRBV7-3 and TRBJ2-6; D may be TRBD1 or TRBD2 (5 bases each). This CDR3 comprises 16 residues. Per germline, CDR1 SGHTA and CDR2 FQGTGA. The CDR3: CASSWGRSSGSNVLTF. CDR3 in DNA: TGTGCCAGCAGCTGGGGACGGAGCTCTGGGTCCAACGTCCTGACTTTC.

This clone came up many times. This sequence joins TRBV5-1 and TRBJ2-1; 15 bases agree with TRBD2. The V gene end was trimmed by 4 bases and the J gene end by 6 bases; junction bases not matched to a gene: 5. CDR1 is SGHRS and CDR2 is YFSETQ in the germline V gene. The CDR3 is 16 amino acids. The CDR3 DNA follows: TGCGCCAGCAGCCCGGGACTAGCGGGAGGACGCAATGAGCAGTTCTTC. Translation: CASSPGLAGGRNEQFF.

The CDR3 region is CASSPGKGDQTQHF. The CDR3 DNA reads TGTGCCAGCAGTCCGGGGAAAGGGGACCAGACCCAGCATTTT. The genes are TRBV12-3 or TRBV12-4 and TRBJ1-5, with D possibly matching TRBD1 (5 bases). The CDR3 has 14 residues. Trimming pared 5 bases from V and 11 bases from J, leaving 19 bases between.

This clone has just a few counts. The V gene is TRBV28, the J gene TRBJ1-5, with D possibly being TRBD1 (5 bases). This CDR3 has 16 amino acids. V lost 5 bases and J lost 3, with 17 bases in between. Germline assignment: CDR1 MDHEN and CDR2 SYDVKM. The CDR3 spells CASSQTRTLYNQPQHF. CDR3 coding DNA: TGTGCCAGCAGTCAAACCAGGACATTGTACAATCAGCCCCAGCATTTT.

Only a few counts were recorded for this clone. CDR3 amino acids: CASSDGAGGTYMQYF. The DNA of the CDR3 is TGTGCCAGCAGTGACGGAGCGGGGGGCACATATATGCAGTATTTT. The V call is TRBV6-4, the J call TRBJ2-3; 9 bases map to TRBD2. The CDR3 is 15 residues long. The V segment lost 2 bases and the J segment 11 bases; nucleotides outside the gene matches: 11. The V gene's germline CDR1 is MRHNA and CDR2 SNTAGT.

This clone was recorded at least ten times. This chain joins TRBV6-1 and TRBJ2-5, with 8 nucleotides matching TRBD2. V dropped 5 bases and J dropped 5; count of bases not matched to a gene: 7. Germline loops: CDR1 MNHNS, CDR2 SASEGT. The CDR3 loop spans 14 amino acids. DNA of the CDR3: TGTGCCAGCAGTCGCGGGAGGTATAAGGAGACCCAGTACTTC. Protein sequence: CASSRGRYKETQYF.

This clone occurred many times. The chain uses TRBV3-1 and TRBJ2-3, with no clear D. The germline V gene has CDR1 LGHDT and CDR2 YNNKEL (reference sequence). V was trimmed by 3 bases and J by 0 bases, leaving 1 base between them. The CDR3 runs to 12 residues. As DNA, the CDR3 is TGTGCCAGCAGCCAGAGCACAGATACGCAGTATTTT. Residues: CASSQSTDTQYF.

By proportion, this clone is medium-sized. The chain recombines TRBV6-1 with TRBJ2-1; D perhaps matches TRBD1 (5 bases). CDR3 length equals 12 residues. Germline loops: CDR1 MNHNS, CDR2 SASEGT. V was trimmed by 6 bases and J by 2 bases, leaving 5 bases between them. CDR3 region: CASRDTYNEQFF. The CDR3 DNA sequence: TGTGCCAGCAGGGACACCTACAATGAGCAGTTCTTC.

This clone qualifies as medium-sized. CDR3 residues: CASRTTGSYNEQFF. In nucleotides, the CDR3 is TGTGCCAGCAGGACGACTGGATCCTACAATGAGCAGTTCTTC. The J gene is TRBJ2-1, the V gene TRBV6-1; D not certain. V was trimmed by 6 bases and J by 1 base, leaving 10 bases between them. From germline, CDR1 is MNHNS and CDR2 SASEGT. The CDR3 has 14 amino acids.

As concerns this clone: With a much larger clone just one base away, this may be a read error. The chain carries TRBV29-1 and TRBJ2-3; 8 nucleotides agree with TRBD1. The CDR3 has 16 residues. V dropped 5 bases and J dropped 2; count of bases not matched to a gene: 12. The germline V gene encodes CDR1 SQVTM and CDR2 ANQGSEA. CDR3 in DNA: TGCAGCGTTTGCCTTCGAGACAGGGGATTCACAGATACGCAGTATTTT. It encodes CSVCLRDRGFTDTQYF.

This clone has just a few counts. The CDR3 end shows no conserved phenylalanine or tryptophan, and so a read error is likely. The chain is built from TRBV6-1 and TRBJ1-1; possible D gene TRBD1, 5 bases. Germline CDR1 reads MNHNS; CDR2 reads SASEGT. CDR3 length equals 12 residues. The CDR3 here is CVSRVTGGKAFL. The CDR3, as DNA: TGTGTCAGTCGGGTCACGGGGGGGAAAGCTTTCTTG.

Ten or more counts support this clone. Additional DNA sequences in this sample encode the identical CDR3. J is TRBJ1-1 and V is TRBV7-3, with D possibly matching TRBD1 (6 bases). V gave up 6 bases and J gave up 1 base, with 9 bases separating them. CDR1 is SGHTA and CDR2 is FQGTGA in the germline V gene. This CDR3 spans 13 amino acids. The CDR3 coding sequence is TGTGCCAGCAGTTTGACAGGGAACACTGAAGCTTTCTTT. This sequence encodes CASSLTGNTEAFF.

This clone was seen many times. The chain recombines TRBV19 with TRBJ2-5; TRBD2 might be the D (5 bases). CDR1 is LNHDA, CDR2 SQIVND, per germline (reference sequence). The V gene lost 1 base and the J gene lost 5 bases, with 11 bases spanning the gap. This CDR3 has 14 residues. The CDR3 reads CASSIASGWETQYF. The CDR3 coding sequence is TGTGCCAGTAGTATAGCGTCGGGGTGGGAGACCCAGTACTTC.

This clone appeared many times. The rearrangement uses TRBV11-2 and TRBJ2-1, with unresolved D. The CDR3 covers 15 residues. Germline V gene lookup returns CDR1 SGHAT and CDR2 FQNNGV. Trimming removed 1 base from V and 7 bases from J, with 14 bases in between. The CDR3 region is CASSLGSGRVNEQFF. CDR3 in DNA: TGTGCCAGCAGCTTAGGCTCCGGTAGGGTAAATGAGCAGTTCTTC.

This clone appeared a few times. The junction shows a germline mismatch at one end, possibly a read error. This chain joins TRBV6-1 and TRBJ1-4, with D unclear. The germline gives CDR1 MNHNS, CDR2 SASEGT. This CDR3 has 14 amino acids. The CDR3 here is CASSIGPTNEKLFF. The DNA for the CDR3 is TGTGCCAGCAGTATAGGGCCAACTAATGAAAAGCTGTTTTTT.

This clone occurred a few times. V and J are TRBV12-3 or TRBV12-4 and TRBJ2-1, with 8 bases aligning to TRBD2. The CDR3 spans 17 residues. With 3 bases clipped from V and 3 bases from J, the junction kept 10 bases outside the gene matches. The CDR3 nucleotides are TGTGCCAGCAGTTTCTCGGTGACTAGCGAGAACTACAATGAGCAGTTCTTC. It encodes CASSFSVTSENYNEQFF.

There are many counts of this clone. The chain is built from TRBV11-2 and TRBJ1-3; D not certain. CDR3 length: 13 amino acids. V was pared by 2 bases and J by 3 bases, with 5 bases between. CDR1 and CDR2 from the germline V gene are SGHAT and FQNNGV. The DNA for the CDR3 is TGTGCCAGCAGCTTACCGATTGGAAACACCATATATTTT. Translating it yields CASSLPIGNTIYF. The full variable domain, with the rest looked up from reference TRBV11-2 and TRBJ1-3, is EAGVAQSPRYKIIEKRQSVAFWCNPISGHATLYWYQQILGQGPKLLIQFQNNGVVDDSQLPKDRFSAERLKGVDSTLKIQPAKLEDSAVYLCASSLPIGNTIYFGEGSWLTVV.

The table lists this clone with many counts. The gene calls are TRBV4-1 and TRBJ2-3; 8 nucleotides line up with TRBD2. Germline V CDR1 and CDR2: MGHRA, YSYEKL. The junction had 9 bases not matched to a gene; V was cut back by 4 bases and J by 3 bases. The CDR3 is made up of 16 amino acids. This CDR3 reads CASSPYSGKQTDTQYF. The CDR3 DNA follows: TGCGCCAGCAGCCCCTATAGCGGGAAACAAACAGATACGCAGTATTTT.

As for this clone: One end of the junction varies from germline; a read error may be responsible. The rearrangement joins TRBV6-5 to TRBJ1-1, with D unclear. CDR3 length: 12 amino acids. The germline CDR1 and CDR2 sequences are MNHEY and SVGAGI. CDR3 sequence: CASSYGCPEALF. The CDR3 DNA reads as TGTGCCAGCAGTTACGGTTGTCCTGAAGCTTTATTT.

On this clone itself: Relative to the germline gene, one junction end is altered; a read error may explain this. The V and J genes are TRBV12-3 or TRBV12-4 and TRBJ1-1; D might be TRBD1 (5 bases). This CDR3 is 14 amino acids long. The CDR3 loop is CVSTLDSFDAEAFF. Written as DNA, the CDR3 is TGTGTCAGCACCCTTGACAGTTTTGACGCTGAAGCTTTCTTT.

Regarding this clone: This sequence may be a read error, since a much larger clone differs from it by one base. This chain links TRBV3-1 with TRBJ2-5, with no clear D. Germline loops: CDR1 LGHDT, CDR2 YNNKEL (reference sequence). There are 13 residues in the CDR3. V shed 4 bases and J shed 2 bases, with 8 bases lying between them. CDR3 amino acids: CASSLCPQETQYF. CDR3 DNA: TGTGCCAGCAGCCTCTGCCCGCAAGAGACCCAGTACTTC.